Below, 20 T cell receptor beta chains from the same sample are listed, as sequenced in a study of blood T cell repertoires in COVID-19. Here immunoSEQ multiplex PCR was the method, and the copy in TCRdb shows in-frame clones only, minus some. The sample shows about 89,000 clones, around 96% of them seen only once. Specimen: peripheral blood. The receptors derive from a human donor with active COVID-19. The donor label of this sample is uncertain.

The V and J genes are TRBV6-6 and TRBJ2-7; the match to TRBD1 covers 7 bases. The CDR3 covers 12 residues. Germline V gene lookup returns CDR1 MNHNY and CDR2 SVGAGI (reference sequence). The J segment lost 4 bases and the V segment lost 6 bases, leaving 3 bases of the junction unmatched. The DNA of the CDR3 is TGTGCCAGCAGCACAGGGGCGTACGAGCAGTACTTC. Translated: CASSTGAYEQYF.

The chain combines TRBV7-2 with TRBJ2-7, with a tentative D call TRBD1 (5 bases). Per the germline V gene, CDR1 is SGHTA and CDR2 is FQGNSA. CDR3 length: 13 residues. Trimming stripped 4 bases from V and 6 bases from J, with 13 bases between. In DNA form, the CDR3 reads TGTGCCAGCAGCTCAAGGGGATCGGGCGAGCAGTACTTC. Encoded protein: CASSSRGSGEQYF.

The chain couples TRBV5-8 to TRBJ2-1, with TRBD2 identical over 8 bases. Germline V lookup: CDR1 SGHTS, CDR2 YDEGEE. The CDR3 length is 15 residues. V shed 0 bases and J 6 bases; nucleotides not matched to a gene: 5. The CDR3 coding sequence is TGTGCCAGCAGCTTGGCCAGCGGGAGTGTCAATGAGCAGTTCTTC. This gives the protein CASSLASGSVNEQFF.

The CDR3 region is CASSLSGGLNTEAFF. DNA of the CDR3: TGTGCCAGCAGTTTATCCGGGGGGCTGAACACTGAAGCTTTCTTT. The chain recombines TRBV27 with TRBJ1-1; D is perhaps TRBD1 (6 bases). The CDR3 sequence is 15 residues long. V was clipped by 0 bases and J by 0 bases, with 8 bases between them. The germline V gene encodes CDR1 MNHEY and CDR2 SMNVEV (reference sequence).

The rearrangement links TRBV28 to TRBJ2-2; D not certain. Deletions cut 4 bases from V and 4 bases from J, with 13 bases between. The CDR3 consists of 15 residues. Germline V lookup: CDR1 MDHEN, CDR2 SYDVKM. The DNA for the CDR3 is TGTGCCAGCAGTTCCCCTGGCGGAGTCACCGGGGAGCTGTTTTTT. This gives the protein CASSSPGGVTGELFF.

The V gene is TRBV4-2, the J gene TRBJ1-1, with 8 bases that match TRBD1. Trimming cost V 4 bases and J 4 bases; bases outside gene matches: 17. CDR1 LGHNA and CDR2 YNFKEQ come from the germline V gene. The CDR3 spans 18 residues. The CDR3 DNA reads as TGTGCCAGCAGCCCCGTTACCGGACAGGGAAGGGATGGCACTGAAGCTTTCTTT. Protein: CASSPVTGQGRDGTEAFF.

This clone was counted once. The chain has TRBV12-3 or TRBV12-4 and TRBJ1-5; D is perhaps TRBD1 (5 bases). CDR3 length: 13 residues. V was shortened by 8 bases and J by 7 bases, with 15 bases between the two germline ends. The CDR3 region is CASRGQGDQPQHF. As DNA, the CDR3 is TGTGCCAGCCGCGGTCAGGGTGACCAGCCCCAGCATTTT.

The chain carries TRBV9 and TRBJ2-3; D is uncertain. Germline V gene sequence: CDR1 SGDLS, CDR2 YYNGEE. The CDR3 extends over 14 amino acids. With 0 bases removed from V and 1 base from J, the gap between germline ends came to 6 bases. CDR3 region: CASSVAPGTDTQYF. CDR3 nucleotide sequence: TGTGCCAGCAGCGTAGCCCCGGGCACAGATACGCAGTATTTT.

The chain carries TRBV6-2 or TRBV6-3 and TRBJ2-4; D call uncertain. The CDR3 runs to 17 residues. Germline loops: CDR1 MNHEY, CDR2 SVGEGT. Trimming pared 0 bases from V and 4 bases from J, leaving 16 bases between. Here the CDR3 reads CASSYSKIVAPKNIQYF. The DNA for the CDR3 is TGTGCCAGCAGTTACTCGAAGATAGTAGCACCTAAAAACATTCAGTACTTC.

V is TRBV19 and J is TRBJ1-5; 9 bases match TRBD1. Per the germline V gene, CDR1 is LNHDA and CDR2 is SQIVND (reference sequence). The CDR3 has 16 amino acids. Trimming took 8 bases from V and 4 from J; bases not matched to a gene: 12. CDR3 sequence reads: CASLGPGQGGNQPQHF. The CDR3 DNA reads TGTGCCAGTCTGGGTCCGGGACAGGGTGGTAATCAGCCCCAGCATTTT.

The rearrangement joins TRBV6-1 to TRBJ2-3, with 7 bases fitting TRBD2. This CDR3 is built from 16 residues. The germline CDR1 and CDR2 sequences are MNHNS and SASEGT. Trimming at V came to 4 bases and at J to 1 base, leaving 8 bases not matched to a gene. In DNA form, the CDR3 reads TGTGCCAGCAGTGCGAGGCGGGGGACCGGCACAGATACGCAGTATTTT. Amino acid sequence: CASSARRGTGTDTQYF.

This clone was seen just once. The CDR3 region is CASSQDTSGRGASDEQYF. DNA of the CDR3: TGCGCCAGCAGCCAAGACACTAGCGGGAGGGGGGCGTCCGACGAGCAGTACTTC. This rearrangement joins TRBV4-1 to TRBJ2-7, with 13 bases identical to TRBD2. CDR1 is MGHRA and CDR2 is YSYEKL in the germline V gene. The CDR3 is 18 amino acids. V lost 0 bases to trimming and J lost 5 bases; unmatched junction nucleotides: 10.

The chain employs TRBV5-4 and TRBJ1-1; D may be TRBD1 (5 bases). This CDR3 has 14 residues. Germline V gene sequence: CDR1 SGHNT, CDR2 YYREEE (reference sequence). Trimming shortened V by 0 bases and J by 4 bases, and 10 bases separated the two germline ends. CDR3 amino acids: CASSLGTPATEAFF. Here the CDR3 DNA reads TGTGCCAGCAGCTTGGGGACACCAGCCACTGAAGCTTTCTTT.

The V gene is TRBV18, the J gene TRBJ2-3, with D uncertain. Germline V gene data show CDR1 as KGHSH and CDR2 as LQKENI. The CDR3 spans 12 residues. The germline V and J ends were trimmed by 5 bases and 4 bases, with 7 bases remaining between them. In DNA form, the CDR3 reads TGTGCCAGCTCATCGTCGGCAGATACGCAGTATTTT. Its protein is CASSSSADTQYF.

J is TRBJ2-7 and V is TRBV19; maybe TRBD2 (6 bases). The CDR3 is 14 amino acids. V dropped 6 bases and J dropped 1 base, with 13 bases sitting between them. In germline, CDR1 is LNHDA, CDR2 SQIVND (reference sequence). The CDR3 spells CASRKTTSSYEQYF. The CDR3 DNA reads TGTGCCAGTAGGAAAACGACTAGTTCCTACGAGCAGTACTTC.

The chain is built from TRBV5-4 and TRBJ1-3; 7 bases agree with TRBD1. The trim removed 4 bases at V and 5 bases at J, leaving 3 bases unmatched. In germline, CDR1 is SGHNT, CDR2 YYREEE (reference sequence). The CDR3 is 13 amino acids. The CDR3 DNA sequence: TGTGCCAGCAGCGAGGGACAGAGAAACACCATATATTTT. Its protein product is CASSEGQRNTIYF.

This clone is a singleton in its sample. The chain recombines TRBV6-6 with TRBJ1-2; D is possibly TRBD1 (6 bases). The V and J ends lost 8 bases and 0 bases respectively, with 10 bases between them. CDR1 MNHNY and CDR2 SVGAGI come from the germline V gene (reference sequence). This CDR3 has 13 amino acids. The CDR3 DNA follows: TGTGCCAGCTCCCAGGGGCCTAACTATGGCTACACCTTC. It specifies CASSQGPNYGYTF.

The rearrangement links TRBV28 to TRBJ1-1, with a weak D call TRBD1 (5 bases). The V end lost 5 bases, the J end lost 1 base, and 11 bases lay between the germline ends. CDR3 length: 14 amino acids. CDR1 is MDHEN and CDR2 is SYDVKM in the germline V gene. The CDR3 DNA sequence: TGTGCCAGCAGTCCCGGCACAGGGAACACTGAAGCTTTCTTT. Its protein is CASSPGTGNTEAFF.

V gene TRBV5-1 combines with J gene TRBJ2-2; maybe TRBD2 (6 bases). Germline CDR1 and CDR2: SGHRS and YFSETQ. This CDR3 region has 15 residues. The V end lost 0 bases, the J end lost 4 bases, and 10 bases lay between the germline ends. CDR3 amino acids: CASSLAGGSTGELFF. The CDR3 nucleotides are TGCGCCAGCAGCTTGGCCGGGGGTAGCACCGGGGAGCTGTTTTTT.

The rearrangement joins TRBV3-1 (or the pseudogene TRBV3-2) to TRBJ1-5; no clear D gene. Trimming removed 0 bases at V and 5 bases at J, with 5 bases between. The CDR3 has 13 amino acids. Looked up from germline, CDR1 is LGHDT and CDR2 is YNNKEL (reference sequence). The CDR3 nucleotides are TGTGCCAGCAGCCAAGACGACTATCAGCCCCAGCATTTT. Encoded protein: CASSQDDYQPQHF.